This T cell receptor beta chain was obtained from a study of T cell repertoires in cytomegalovirus infection. Turning to the study itself: Indications of both CMV infection and matching HLA type were provided by public TCR beta signatures. Whole-study results and caveats: HLA-C-restricted CMV-specific TCR beta clonotypes were dominant in the ex vivo response.

This clonotype was counted between two and nine times. The antigen remains unidentified. A single record per CDR3 protein comes from TCRdb applying MiXCR to the reads. This sample yields 300,000 to 450,000 distinct CDR3 sequences, of which approximately 18% are seen a single time; 8.7% belongs to the top ten. Germline V gives CDR1 SGHNT, CDR2 YYREEE (reference sequence). Deletions cut 2 bases from V and 5 bases from J, with 8 bases between. The CDR3 sequence is 14 residues long. The chain has TRBV5-4 and TRBJ1-6; D ambiguous. This receptor was taken from a human donor in good health (CMV status not recorded). Some clones in this sample may be carry-over from other donors' samples. What was sequenced was PBMCs. DNA for the CDR3: TGTGCCAGCAGCTTTTACGGTGATAATTCACCCCTCCACTTT. Protein: CASSFYGDNSPLHF.